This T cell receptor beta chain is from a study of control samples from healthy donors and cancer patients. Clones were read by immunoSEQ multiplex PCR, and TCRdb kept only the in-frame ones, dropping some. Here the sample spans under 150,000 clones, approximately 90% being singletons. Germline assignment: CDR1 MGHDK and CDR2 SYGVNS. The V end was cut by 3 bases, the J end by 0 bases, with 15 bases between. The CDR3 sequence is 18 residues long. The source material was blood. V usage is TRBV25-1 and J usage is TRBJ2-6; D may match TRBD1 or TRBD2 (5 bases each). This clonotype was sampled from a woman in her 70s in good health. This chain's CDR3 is CASSDTGTESSGANVLTF. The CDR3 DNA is TGTGCCAGCAGTGATACCGGGACGGAGAGCTCTGGGGCCAACGTCCTGACTTTC. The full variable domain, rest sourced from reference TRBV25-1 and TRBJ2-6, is EADIYQTPRYLVIGTGKKITLECSQTMGHDKMYWYQQDPGMELHLIHYSYGVNSTEKGDLSSESTVSRIRTEHFPLTLESARPSHTSQYLCASSDTGTESSGANVLTFGAGSRLTVL.